The T cell receptor beta chain under discussion was sequenced for a study of blood T cell repertoires in COVID-19. Study-level background: Specimens from acute and convalescent COVID-19 originated in the United States, Italy and Spain. The cDNA or gDNA used as material had been derived from T cells, B-cell-depleted T cells, or PBMCs.

As processed by the authors: Amplification of reference gene primers was used by the study to estimate nucleated cell counts. The assay was immunoSEQ multiplex PCR, and TCRdb's table has in-frame clones only and misses some. The V and J calls and clone size are taken from that table; D and trimming were inferred from the DNA. The profile shows fewer than 110,000 clones, about 90% of them singletons. Trimming took 6 bases from V and 6 from J; bases not matched to a gene: 12. The CDR3 has 16 residues. The germline CDR1 and CDR2 sequences are MNHEY and SVGEGT. This clonotype was sampled from a human donor in a cohort sampled during active COVID-19. Material for sequencing was peripheral blood. V is TRBV6-2 or TRBV6-3 and J is TRBJ1-1, with 11 nucleotides matching TRBD1. The CDR3, as DNA: TGTGCCAGCAGCCGCGGATGGGGACAGGGGGAACCTGAAGCTTTCTTT. Amino acids: CASSRGWGQGEPEAFF.